A selection of T cell receptor beta chains follows, all from one sample in a study of long-term antiretroviral therapy in people with HIV. Using immunoSEQ multiplex PCR, the repertoire was profiled, and TCRdb retains in-frame clones only, with some absent. The table lists 15,000 to 20,000 clones, about nine tenths of them singletons. The sample in question was unsorted PBMCs, obtained 0.6 years after starting antiretroviral therapy. These receptors all stem from a woman in her forties with HIV. Both conserved end residues are part of each CDR3. Each record gives: D gene, V gene, clone size, J gene, CDR3 DNA, CDR3 protein. The D gene is left open where the match is weak. A row's size may be missing; if present it is once, few, many or a size class.

>NA|TRBV7-2|few|TRBJ2-7
TGTGCCAGCAGCCCCACAGGGAGCTCCTACGAGCAGTACTTC
CASSPTGSSYEQYF
>NA|TRBV11-2|NA|TRBJ2-3
TGTGCCAGCAGCTTAGATCTGGCAGATACGCAGTATTTT
CASSLDLADTQYF
>NA|TRBV27|few|TRBJ1-1
TGTGCCAGCAGTCCGTCGACAGCTTACACTGAAGCTTTCTTT
CASSPSTAYTEAFF
>TRBD2|TRBV5-1|NA|TRBJ2-1
TGCGCCAGCAGCTTGGTGGAGCGGGGGGGCATGGGGAATGAGCAGTTCTTC
CASSLVERGGMGNEQFF
>TRBD1|TRBV7-9|NA|TRBJ1-2
TGTGCCAGCAGCTTCTCCGGGACAGTCTATGGCTACACCTTC
CASSFSGTVYGYTF
>NA|TRBV2|NA|TRBJ1-1
TGTGCCAGTATCCGCGGCGGGAACACTGAAGCTTTCTTT
CASIRGGNTEAFF
>NA|TRBV5-1|NA|TRBJ2-7
TGCGCCAGCAGCTTGGAGGCCCCATCCTACGAGCAGTACTTC
CASSLEAPSYEQYF
>TRBD2|TRBV7-2|once|TRBJ2-3
TGTGCCAGCAGCCCTTCTGCGGGGGGGGGCCGCACAGATACGCAGTATTTT
CASSPSAGGGRTDTQYF
>NA|TRBV30|NA|TRBJ2-5
TGTGCCTGGAGTGAAGCAGGGCAGACCCAGTACTTC
CAWSEAGQTQYF
>NA|TRBV18|NA|TRBJ2-5
TGTGCCAGCTCACCCGGGGGCGAGCAAGAGACCCAGTACTTC
CASSPGGEQETQYF
>NA|TRBV5-1|NA|TRBJ2-3
TGCGCCAGCAGCTCCCCGAGCACAGATACGCAGTATTTT
CASSSPSTDTQYF
>NA|TRBV2|NA|TRBJ2-5
TGTGCCAGCAAGGAGGGGCTTGAGACCCAGTACTTC
CASKEGLETQYF
>TRBD1|TRBV19|NA|TRBJ1-2
TGTGCCAGTAGTATAATCCCGACAGGGTCAGATGGCTACACCTTC
CASSIIPTGSDGYTF
>NA|TRBV19|NA|TRBJ2-3
TGTGCCAGTAGTCTTCTGCAGTATTTT
CASSLLQYF
>NA|TRBV4-3|NA|TRBJ2-1
TGCGCCAGCAGCGTGGACGGGGGGCGCTACAATGAGCAGTTCTTC
CASSVDGGRYNEQFF
>TRBD2|TRBV11-2|NA|TRBJ2-4
TGTGCCAGCAGTAGCGGGGAGGCCAAAAACATTCAGTACTTC
CASSSGEAKNIQYF